The 21 T cell receptor beta chains below come from one sample, sequenced in a study of T-cell memory formation after mild COVID-19. MiXCR, applied by TCRdb to the 5' RACE reads, yields one record per CDR3 protein. Among about 140,000 distinct CDR3 sequences listed, about 14% were seen once. Material: PBMCs or a T cell subset sorted from them (not recorded which). These receptor sequences come from an adult woman who had mild COVID-19 (a few samples of this study predate the infection). Cell type and time point are not known.

This clonotype was seen many times. V is TRBV19 and J is TRBJ2-1; no clear D gene. Deletions cut 6 bases from V and 0 bases from J, with 6 bases between. The CDR3 consists of 13 residues. Germline V lookup: CDR1 LNHDA, CDR2 SQIVND (reference sequence). DNA for the CDR3: TGTGCCAGTAGCCCGAGCTCCTACAATGAGCAGTTCTTC. Protein product: CASSPSSYNEQFF.

This clonotype was seen only a few times. This chain's CDR3 is CASSLDYASSYEQYF. DNA of the CDR3: TGTGCCAGCAGCTTAGACTATGCCAGCTCCTACGAGCAGTACTTC. This chain links TRBV11-2 with TRBJ2-7; no clear D. The CDR3 spans 15 residues. Germline CDR1 SGHAT, CDR2 FQNNGV. V was pared by 0 bases and J by 0 bases, with 9 bases between.

The genes are TRBV15 and TRBJ1-1, with a possible D match to TRBD1 (5 bases). CDR1 is LNHNV, CDR2 YYDKDF, per germline (reference sequence). CDR3 length: 16 amino acids. Trimming cost V 6 bases and J 0 bases, with 17 bases left between them. CDR3 in amino acids: CATRTWGLDLNTEAFF. CDR3 nucleotide sequence: TGTGCCACCAGAACATGGGGCTTGGACCTGAACACTGAAGCTTTCTTT. Based on the CDR3 plus reference TRBV15 and TRBJ1-1, the full variable domain is DAMVIQNPRYQVTQFGKPVTLSCSQTLNHNVMYWYQQKSSQAPKLLFHYYDKDFNNEADTPDNFQSRRPNTSFCFLDIRSPGLGDTAMYLCATRTWGLDLNTEAFFGQGTRLTVV.

This clonotype has only a few counts. This sequence joins TRBV24-1 and TRBJ2-7; 7 bases agree with TRBD1. The CDR3 loop spans 11 amino acids. In germline, CDR1 is KGHDR, CDR2 SFDVKD. V was clipped by 11 bases and J by 2 bases; unmatched bases: 2. The CDR3 bases are TGTGCCATCGGACAGGCCTACGAGCAGTACTTC. Translation gives CAIGQAYEQYF.

V is TRBV29-1 and J is TRBJ2-3; D uncertain. This CDR3 region has 12 residues. CDR1 SQVTM and CDR2 ANQGSEA come from the germline V gene. The germline V and J ends were trimmed by 5 bases and 1 base, with 7 bases remaining between them. The CDR3 here is CSVLMGTDTQYF. In DNA, the CDR3 is TGCAGCGTTTTAATGGGCACAGATACGCAGTATTTT.

This clonotype was recorded many times. V is TRBV7-8 and J is TRBJ2-4; unclear D gene. The CDR3 runs to 16 residues. The ends were cut back, 4 bases at V and 9 bases at J, with 22 bases in the middle. From germline, CDR1 is SGHVS and CDR2 FQNEAQ. CDR3 region: CASSSELGPSGGIQYF. CDR3 DNA: TGTGCCAGCAGCTCCGAACTGGGCCCTTCGGGTGGCATTCAGTACTTC.

The V gene is TRBV5-4, the J gene TRBJ1-6, with TRBD1 identical over 9 bases. This CDR3 is built from 15 residues. With 1 base clipped from V and 5 bases from J, the junction kept 1 base outside the gene matches. From germline, CDR1 is SGHNT and CDR2 YYREEE (reference sequence). CDR3 in amino acids: CASSLWTGDNSPLHF. CDR3 sequence (DNA): TGTGCCAGCAGCTTGTGGACAGGGGATAATTCACCCCTCCACTTT.

For the CDR3, the DNA is TGCGCCAGCAGTCTCCACGGGGGGTCCAACTACGAGCAGTACTTC. It translates to CASSLHGGSNYEQYF. This chain uses TRBV4-1 with TRBJ2-7, with 7 bases fitting TRBD2. In germline, CDR1 is MGHRA, CDR2 YSYEKL. Unmatched junction bases numbered 11, after V lost 6 bases and J lost 3 bases. The CDR3 is 15 amino acids.

The chain recombines TRBV4-1 with TRBJ2-7, with D possibly being TRBD2 (7 bases). This CDR3 comprises 16 residues. V gave up 0 bases and J gave up 1 base, with 13 bases separating them. Per the germline V gene, CDR1 is MGHRA and CDR2 is YSYEKL. As DNA, the CDR3 is TGCGCCAGCAGCCAAGATGAGGGGGGGGCGTCCTACGAGCAGTACTTC. It translates to CASSQDEGGASYEQYF.

This CDR3 is CASSVEASGTQYF. In nucleotides, the CDR3 is TGTGCCAGCAGCGTAGAAGCCAGTGGGACCCAGTACTTC. The chain carries TRBV9 and TRBJ2-5, with D unresolved. The ends were cut back, 0 bases at V and 7 bases at J, with 10 bases in the middle. CDR1 and CDR2 from the germline V gene are SGDLS and YYNGEE. This CDR3 is 13 amino acids long.

V gene TRBV10-3 combines with J gene TRBJ2-3; D gene ambiguous. Germline CDR1 ENHRY, CDR2 SYGVKD. V dropped 7 bases and J dropped 1 base, with 12 bases sitting between them. CDR3 size: 14 residues. The CDR3 loop is CAITPAGGTDTQYF. CDR3 sequence (DNA): TGTGCCATCACCCCGGCAGGAGGCACAGATACGCAGTATTTT.

This clonotype was detected only a few times. V and J are TRBV19 and TRBJ2-7, with 15 positions matching TRBD2. Germline loops: CDR1 LNHDA, CDR2 SQIVND (reference sequence). The CDR3 has 17 amino acids. With V trimmed by 6 bases and J by 6 bases, 12 bases remained unmatched. The CDR3 region is CASSTRTSGRAPREQYF. The CDR3 bases are TGTGCCAGTAGCACCCGGACTAGCGGGAGGGCCCCTCGCGAGCAGTACTTC. Variable domain in full (rest from reference TRBV19 and TRBJ2-7): DGGITQSPKYLFRKEGQNVTLSCEQNLNHDAMYWYRQDPGQGLRLIYYSQIVNDFQKGDIAEGYSVSREKKESFPLTVTSAQKNPTAFYLCASSTRTSGRAPREQYFGPGTRLTVT.

The chain links TRBV12-3 or TRBV12-4 to TRBJ1-5; TRBD1 might be the D (5 bases). V was clipped by 0 bases and J by 7 bases, with 10 bases between them. The CDR3 consists of 14 residues. The CDR3 bases are TGTGCCAGCAGTTTAGCGGGGGGTGGCCAGCCCCAGCATTTT. Residues: CASSLAGGGQPQHF.

J is TRBJ2-7 and V is TRBV11-2, with a weak D call TRBD2 (5 bases). CDR1 and CDR2 (germline): SGHAT, FQNNGV. V was pared by 5 bases and J by 4 bases, with 12 bases between. This CDR3 region has 13 residues. CDR3 residues: CASSPPGWYEQYF. The DNA for the CDR3 is TGTGCCAGCAGCCCACCGGGGTGGTACGAGCAGTACTTC.

The chain couples TRBV18 to TRBJ1-1; TRBD1 is a possible D gene (5 bases). CDR1 KGHSH and CDR2 LQKENI come from the germline V gene. The V gene lost 2 bases and the J gene lost 4 bases, with 11 bases spanning the gap. The length of the CDR3 is 14 residues. CDR3 DNA sequence: TGTGCCAGCTCACCAGGCAGGGAGAGCACTGAAGCTTTCTTT. Protein: CASSPGRESTEAFF.

This clonotype was picked up a small number of times. The gene calls are TRBV9 and TRBJ2-1; 8 bases agree with TRBD1. V gave up 5 bases and J gave up 5 bases; unmatched junction bases: 3. Germline values: CDR1 SGDLS, CDR2 YYNGEE. The CDR3 consists of 13 residues. In DNA form, the CDR3 reads TGTGCCAGCAGGGGGACAGGAAACAATGAGCAGTTCTTC. It codes for CASRGTGNNEQFF.

This clonotype was counted only a few times. The chain employs TRBV5-1 and TRBJ2-7; 9 bases match TRBD2. Germline CDR1 is SGHRS and CDR2 is YFSETQ. This CDR3 region has 16 residues. Trimming took 1 base from V and 3 from J; bases not matched to a gene: 8. The CDR3 nucleotides are TGCGCCAGCAGCTTGAAGCCTAGCGGGGACAACTACGAGCAGTACTTC. It codes for CASSLKPSGDNYEQYF.

This clonotype was counted between two and nine times. The chain has TRBV2 and TRBJ2-3, with 10 bases that match TRBD2. This CDR3 contains 14 residues. V gave up 6 bases and J gave up 3 bases; unmatched junction bases: 3. Per germline, CDR1 SNHLY and CDR2 FYNNEI. The CDR3 reads CASRGGLATDTQYF. Written as DNA, the CDR3 is TGTGCCAGCAGGGGGGGACTAGCGACAGATACGCAGTATTTT.

There are a few counts of this clonotype. The genes are TRBV5-1 and TRBJ2-7; 9 bases match TRBD1. Germline V lookup: CDR1 SGHRS, CDR2 YFSETQ. Trimming removed 3 bases from V and 2 bases from J; junction bases left unmatched: 0. The CDR3 is 13 residues long. CDR3 sequence: CASSWDRAYEQYF. CDR3 nucleotides: TGCGCCAGCAGCTGGGACAGGGCCTACGAGCAGTACTTC.

This chain joins TRBV5-1 and TRBJ1-6, with 7 bases that match TRBD1. Trimming removed 6 bases from V and 9 bases from J; junction bases left unmatched: 6. CDR1 is SGHRS and CDR2 is YFSETQ in the germline V gene. The CDR3 contains 13 residues. CDR3 sequence: CASTDRDSSPLHF. For the CDR3, the DNA is TGCGCCAGCACCGACAGGGATTCTTCACCCCTCCACTTT. Looking up the rest from reference TRBV5-1 and TRBJ1-6 gives the full variable domain: KAGVTQTPRYLIKTRGQQVTLSCSPISGHRSVSWYQQTPGQGLQFLFEYFSETQRNKGNFPGRFSGRQFSNSRSEMNVSTLELGDSALYLCASTDRDSSPLHFGNGTRLTVT.

This clonotype was found a few times. The chain uses TRBV5-1 and TRBJ2-3; 9 bases match TRBD2. This CDR3 has 16 residues. J was trimmed by 4 bases and V by 0 bases; bases with no gene match: 6. In germline, CDR1 is SGHRS, CDR2 YFSETQ. CDR3 loop: CASSLARAGGADTQYF. The CDR3 DNA sequence: TGCGCCAGCAGCTTGGCCCGGGCGGGAGGGGCAGATACGCAGTATTTT.